What follows is one TCR beta chain and its context. This clonotype was recorded at least ten times. The target of this receptor is not known. No base quality values were provided; no much bigger clone lies one nucleotide off. The data were obtained in a study of regulatory T cells in long-lasting Graves disease (dated by TCRdb to the early 2020s). Describing the broader study: Persistent Graves' disease was defined as antithyroid drug treatment for over 5 years with persistently positive TSH receptor autoantibodies. This study used TCR sequencing and RNA sequencing of peripheral blood to compare persistent Graves' disease patients against newly diagnosed Graves' disease patients. The study was conducted in China and was registered as a clinical trial. A total of about 33 samples underwent TCR sequencing, from roughly 13 patients with persistent Graves' disease and 20 or so patients with newly diagnosed Graves' disease. Persistent Graves' disease patients in the clinical cohort had taken antithyroid drugs for 8 to 12 years on average.

Libraries came from multiplex PCR. The run used an Illumina HiSeq 4000. CDR3 regions were amplified by Arm-PCR with iRepertoire HTBI primers to construct TCR beta libraries. PCR products were gel purified before sequencing. The paper's processing steps were these. A total of 62 TRBV and about 13 TRBJ segments were identified across samples and were used for gene usage analysis of CDR3 amino acid clonotypes. COPE and FqMerger were used to merge the filtered high-quality paired reads into contigs. Contigs were aligned with BLAST to IMGT TRBV, TRBD and TRBJ reference genes, and CDR3 was defined per IMGT. Any clonotype with a frequency above 0.1% was counted as a highly expanded clone. Shannon entropy was used to measure repertoire diversity, and the Gini coefficient was used to measure V-J evenness. Public clonotypes were defined as clonotypes shared by more than one individual. TCRdb reprocessed the public reads (quality trimming at Q25 with fastp, clone calling with MiXCR) and kept in-frame beta chains. Each entry is one CDR3 protein sequence, shown with its most common DNA and genes. The V and J calls and clone size are TCRdb's, not the authors'. The sample has a few hundred thousand distinct CDR3 sequences on record, roughly 21% of them singletons. The ten largest make up roughly 7% of the sample.

From its cysteine to its phenylalanine, the CDR3 spans 12 amino acids. Solely the CDR3 DNA is kept, with 36 bases framed from the first base. The germline V and J ends show losses of 7 bases and 5 bases respectively, and no gene match explains 5 bases of the junction. Overall study outcomes, separate from this receptor: Because the primary lesion, thyroid tissue, could not be accessed, the study looked at peripheral blood alone. Sequencing and analysis were limited to the TCR beta chain. Persistent disease showed preferential use of TRBV28, TRBJ1-2 and TRBJ2-5, whereas newly diagnosed disease favored TRBV20-1 and TRBJ2-1. More public clonotypes were shared among persistent patients (over 2,500) than among newly diagnosed patients (966). The authors acknowledged the small sample size as a limitation that may reduce accuracy. Persistent Graves' disease patients showed lower TCR Shannon entropy and fewer highly expanded clones than newly diagnosed patients, suggesting clonal expansion.

The time point label on this specimen signifies: persistent/refractory GD, antithyroid drugs over 5 years with positive TRAb. RNA was extracted from PBMCs in TRIzol for both TCR sequencing and RNA sequencing. Graves' disease was diagnosed according to American Thyroid Association guidelines. Patients for the study were recruited at an endocrinology department in Xi'an, China. Each patient gave approximately 10 milliliters of peripheral blood, collected in an EDTA anticoagulant tube. Ficoll Paque Plus density gradient separation was used to isolate PBMCs, and no additional T cell sorting was done. An Agilent 2100 Bioanalyzer and agarose gel were used to assess RNA quality, and a NanoDrop 2000 was used to measure RNA concentration.

The source was peripheral blood mononuclear cells (PBMCs), collected when the disease was refractory, from a patient treated with antithyroid drugs. Rearrangement joined TRBV12-3 or TRBV12-4 to TRBJ2-7, and 7 junctional nucleotides match TRBD1. The TCR sequence derives from a female donor with Graves disease. This receptor has the CDR3 CASTDRVHEQYF. The DNA sequence reads TGTGCCAGCACCGACAGGGTCCACGAGCAGTACTTC.